This is a list of T cell receptor beta chains from one sample in a study of T cells in localized non-small cell lung cancer. Libraries were prepared by immunoSEQ multiplex PCR; TCRdb keeps only in-frame clonotypes and omits some of them. The sample records approximately 54,000 clones, 70% to 90% being singletons. Source: peripheral blood, taken before any cancer treatment. The receptors derive from a woman aged 40 to 75 with stage I lung adenocarcinoma. CDR3s include the opening cysteine and the closing phenylalanine or tryptophan. A D gene is named only where the DNA matches it firmly. Expanded clones get a size class; other rows say once, few or many, or leave the size out.

clone_size: NA
d_call: TRBD2
v_call: TRBV6-5
j_call: TRBJ2-1
cdr3_nt: TGTGCCTCGCGGCCAGCGGGGTACAATGAGCAGTTCTTC
cdr3_aa: CASRPAGYNEQFF

clone_size: NA
d_call: NA
v_call: TRBV7-8
j_call: TRBJ2-1
cdr3_nt: TGTGCCAGCAGCTTGAGAAGGAGCTCCTACAATGAGCAGTTCTTC
cdr3_aa: CASSLRRSSYNEQFF

clone_size: NA
d_call: TRBD2
v_call: TRBV2
j_call: TRBJ2-2
cdr3_nt: TGTGCCAGCAGTGCTAGCGGGGGGATGAGCACCGGGGAGCTGTTTTTT
cdr3_aa: CASSASGGMSTGELFF

clone_size: NA
d_call: TRBD2
v_call: TRBV15
j_call: TRBJ2-3
cdr3_nt: TGTGCCACCAGCGGAAGCGGGGTAAGCACAGATACGCAGTATTTT
cdr3_aa: CATSGSGVSTDTQYF

clone_size: NA
d_call: TRBD2
v_call: TRBV5-6
j_call: TRBJ2-5
cdr3_nt: TGTGCCAGCAGCCCGACGGGAGGTCAAGAGACCCAGTACTTC
cdr3_aa: CASSPTGGQETQYF

clone_size: NA
d_call: NA
v_call: TRBV9
j_call: TRBJ1-2
cdr3_nt: TGTGCCAGCAGCAATCCTATCGGGACACCGATTAACTATGGCTACACCTTC
cdr3_aa: CASSNPIGTPINYGYTF

clone_size: NA
d_call: NA
v_call: TRBV30
j_call: TRBJ2-4
cdr3_nt: TGTGCCTGGAGTGTACGGGGTGGCAAAAACATTCAGTACTTC
cdr3_aa: CAWSVRGGKNIQYF

clone_size: NA
d_call: TRBD1
v_call: TRBV5-1
j_call: TRBJ2-5
cdr3_nt: TGCGCCAGCAGCCTTTTGACAGGGGAAGAGACCCAGTACTTC
cdr3_aa: CASSLLTGEETQYF

clone_size: few
d_call: TRBD2
v_call: TRBV28
j_call: TRBJ2-3
cdr3_nt: TGTGCCAGCAGTTTAATCAGCCAGCGGGGGGGGGATACGCAGTATTTT
cdr3_aa: CASSLISQRGGDTQYF

clone_size: NA
d_call: NA
v_call: TRBV5-6
j_call: TRBJ1-4
cdr3_nt: TGTGCCAGCAGCTTCGGGGTAGAGGCTGAAAAACTGTTTTTT
cdr3_aa: CASSFGVEAEKLFF

clone_size: NA
d_call: NA
v_call: TRBV7-9
j_call: TRBJ1-1
cdr3_nt: TGTGCCAGCAGGGGGTACACTGAAGCTTTCTTT
cdr3_aa: CASRGYTEAFF

clone_size: NA
d_call: NA
v_call: TRBV12-1
j_call: TRBJ1-1
cdr3_nt: TGTGCCAGCAGCTTTAATCACGGACAGACGAACACTGAAGCTTTCTTT
cdr3_aa: CASSFNHGQTNTEAFF

clone_size: NA
d_call: TRBD1
v_call: TRBV19
j_call: TRBJ1-5
cdr3_nt: TGTGCCAGTAGTTCCCTGGGACAGGGGGCTTGGCAGCCCCAGCATTTT
cdr3_aa: CASSSLGQGAWQPQHF

clone_size: NA
d_call: NA
v_call: TRBV15
j_call: TRBJ2-7
cdr3_nt: TGTGCCACCAGGAGGCAGGGTGGGTACGAGCAGTACTTC
cdr3_aa: CATRRQGGYEQYF

clone_size: NA
d_call: NA
v_call: TRBV6-5
j_call: TRBJ1-1
cdr3_nt: TGTGCCAGCAGTCGAACTGGGTGGATCGAAGCTTTCTTT
cdr3_aa: CASSRTGWIEAFF

clone_size: NA
d_call: NA
v_call: TRBV28
j_call: TRBJ2-7
cdr3_nt: TGTGCTATCTCAGGGACAATCTCCTACGAGCAGTACTTC
cdr3_aa: CAISGTISYEQYF

clone_size: NA
d_call: NA
v_call: TRBV7-2
j_call: TRBJ1-5
cdr3_nt: TGTGCCAGCAGCCCTACCGAGGGACGCAATCAGCCCCAGCATTTT
cdr3_aa: CASSPTEGRNQPQHF

clone_size: NA
d_call: TRBD2
v_call: TRBV19
j_call: TRBJ2-1
cdr3_nt: TGTGCCAGTAGCCGAAACATAGCGGGCGTCGGCTACAATGAGCAGTTCTTC
cdr3_aa: CASSRNIAGVGYNEQFF

clone_size: NA
d_call: NA
v_call: TRBV6-1
j_call: TRBJ1-3
cdr3_nt: TGTGCCAGCAGTGAAATGACAGCTGGAAACACCATATATTTT
cdr3_aa: CASSEMTAGNTIYF

clone_size: NA
d_call: NA
v_call: TRBV6-5
j_call: TRBJ1-1
cdr3_nt: TGTGCCAGCAGTTTTGGCCATTTGAACACTGAAGCTTTCTTT
cdr3_aa: CASSFGHLNTEAFF

clone_size: NA
d_call: TRBD1
v_call: TRBV25-1
j_call: TRBJ1-2
cdr3_nt: TGTGCCAGCAGTGAATATAAGGGGGCGGCCTATGGCTACACCTTC
cdr3_aa: CASSEYKGAAYGYTF

clone_size: NA
d_call: NA
v_call: TRBV9
j_call: TRBJ1-2
cdr3_nt: TGTGCCAGCAGCGTAGCTGGCAGTAGATCAGGAGGCTACACCTTC
cdr3_aa: CASSVAGSRSGGYTF

clone_size: NA
d_call: NA
v_call: TRBV10-3
j_call: TRBJ2-5
cdr3_nt: TGTGCCATCAGTGATCAGGGTGGACAAGAGACCCAGTACTTC
cdr3_aa: CAISDQGGQETQYF

clone_size: NA
d_call: NA
v_call: TRBV7-9
j_call: TRBJ2-3
cdr3_nt: TGTGCCAGCAGCTTAAATAGTGGGGATACGCAGTATTTT
cdr3_aa: CASSLNSGDTQYF

clone_size: NA
d_call: TRBD2
v_call: TRBV5-4
j_call: TRBJ2-3
cdr3_nt: TGTGCCAGCAGCTTGGAGGGACTAGCCACAGATACGCAGTATTTT
cdr3_aa: CASSLEGLATDTQYF

clone_size: NA
d_call: NA
v_call: TRBV9
j_call: TRBJ1-2
cdr3_nt: TGTGCCAGCAGCGTAGACCCTGTGGACAGTTATGGCTACACCTTC
cdr3_aa: CASSVDPVDSYGYTF

clone_size: few
d_call: TRBD2
v_call: TRBV7-8
j_call: TRBJ2-1
cdr3_nt: TGTGCCAGCAGGGTAACTAGCGGGGGGGCTATCCATGAGCAGTTCTTC
cdr3_aa: CASRVTSGGAIHEQFF

clone_size: NA
d_call: NA
v_call: TRBV5-1
j_call: TRBJ2-1
cdr3_nt: TGCGCCAGCAGCTTGGCGGTCGGAAGGACTTACAATGAGCAGTTCTTC
cdr3_aa: CASSLAVGRTYNEQFF

clone_size: NA
d_call: TRBD1
v_call: TRBV6-5
j_call: TRBJ2-3
cdr3_nt: TGTGCCAGCAGTTACGGGACAGGGGGCAAAGATACGCAGTATTTT
cdr3_aa: CASSYGTGGKDTQYF

clone_size: NA
d_call: NA
v_call: TRBV6-1
j_call: TRBJ2-3
cdr3_nt: TGTGCCGCGTACGAGGATACGCAGTATTTT
cdr3_aa: CAAYEDTQYF

clone_size: NA
d_call: NA
v_call: TRBV6-1
j_call: TRBJ2-3
cdr3_nt: TGTGCCAGCAGACCCTCCGGGCCAACAGATACGCAGTATTTT
cdr3_aa: CASRPSGPTDTQYF

clone_size: NA
d_call: NA
v_call: TRBV7-2
j_call: TRBJ1-2
cdr3_nt: TGTGCCAGCAGCCACGATATTCCTACCTATGGCTACACCTTC
cdr3_aa: CASSHDIPTYGYTF

clone_size: NA
d_call: NA
v_call: TRBV5-1
j_call: TRBJ2-3
cdr3_nt: TGCGCCAGCAGCTCGGGAGAGGGCGGGAGCACAGATACGCAGTATTTT
cdr3_aa: CASSSGEGGSTDTQYF

clone_size: NA
d_call: NA
v_call: TRBV7-8
j_call: TRBJ1-6
cdr3_nt: TGTGCCAGCAGCACTGACTCACAAGGCGGGAACCTCCACTTT
cdr3_aa: CASSTDSQGGNLHF

clone_size: NA
d_call: NA
v_call: TRBV21-1
j_call: TRBJ1-1
cdr3_nt: TGTGCCAGCAGCAAACCTCCAGGGTTGGGGGAGAGGACTGAAGCTTTCTTT
cdr3_aa: CASSKPPGLGERTEAFF

clone_size: NA
d_call: NA
v_call: TRBV20-1
j_call: TRBJ1-4
cdr3_nt: TGCAGTGCTTCTACTGGGGAAAAACTGTTTTTT
cdr3_aa: CSASTGEKLFF

clone_size: NA
d_call: NA
v_call: TRBV7-8
j_call: TRBJ2-3
cdr3_nt: TGTGCCAGCAGCTTAGAACCAGATACGCAGTATTTT
cdr3_aa: CASSLEPDTQYF

clone_size: NA
d_call: TRBD1
v_call: TRBV4-3
j_call: TRBJ1-4
cdr3_nt: TGCGCCAGCAGCCATGGACAGGGGGCGCGATCGGGAAGTGAAAAACTGTTTTTT
cdr3_aa: CASSHGQGARSGSEKLFF

clone_size: once
d_call: NA
v_call: TRBV7-9
j_call: TRBJ1-2
cdr3_nt: TGTGCCAGCAGCCCCGAGACCGGGAGACCCTATGGCTACACCTTC
cdr3_aa: CASSPETGRPYGYTF

clone_size: once
d_call: NA
v_call: TRBV7-2
j_call: TRBJ2-3
cdr3_nt: TGTGCCAGCAGCTTAGACGGCGGGCTAGATACGCAGTATTTT
cdr3_aa: CASSLDGGLDTQYF

clone_size: few
d_call: TRBD1
v_call: TRBV4-3
j_call: TRBJ2-2
cdr3_nt: TGCGCCAGCAGCCAAGACCACAGGGGTGGTACCGGGGAGCTGTTTTTT
cdr3_aa: CASSQDHRGGTGELFF

clone_size: NA
d_call: NA
v_call: TRBV21-1
j_call: TRBJ1-2
cdr3_nt: TGTGCCAGCAGCAATGTGACCAACTATGGCTACACCTTC
cdr3_aa: CASSNVTNYGYTF

clone_size: NA
d_call: TRBD2
v_call: TRBV5-1
j_call: TRBJ2-5
cdr3_nt: TGCGCCAGCAGCTTGGCCCCTAGCGGGGGGGATGAGACCCAGTACTTC
cdr3_aa: CASSLAPSGGDETQYF

clone_size: NA
d_call: NA
v_call: TRBV28
j_call: TRBJ2-5
cdr3_nt: TGTGCCAGCAGCCGGGAGCAAGAGACCCAGTACTTC
cdr3_aa: CASSREQETQYF

clone_size: NA
d_call: NA
v_call: TRBV6-5
j_call: TRBJ1-1
cdr3_nt: TGTGCCAGCAGTTTTGGTCTTCGGGGAGACACTGAAGCTTTCTTT
cdr3_aa: CASSFGLRGDTEAFF

clone_size: once
d_call: NA
v_call: TRBV6-5
j_call: TRBJ1-2
cdr3_nt: TGTGCCAGCACTATACGGGACGGCCACTATGGCTACACCTTC
cdr3_aa: CASTIRDGHYGYTF

clone_size: NA
d_call: NA
v_call: TRBV7-2
j_call: TRBJ2-7
cdr3_nt: TGTGCCAGCAGCTTAGTGCAGCTCTACGAGCAGTACTTC
cdr3_aa: CASSLVQLYEQYF

clone_size: NA
d_call: NA
v_call: TRBV19
j_call: TRBJ1-3
cdr3_nt: TGTGCCAGTAAGGTGTCAGCTGGAAACACCATATATTTT
cdr3_aa: CASKVSAGNTIYF

clone_size: NA
d_call: NA
v_call: TRBV15
j_call: TRBJ1-1
cdr3_nt: TGTGCCACCAGCAGACCCCCGTTGGGATTGACCACTGAAGCTTTCTTT
cdr3_aa: CATSRPPLGLTTEAFF

clone_size: NA
d_call: NA
v_call: TRBV19
j_call: TRBJ1-5
cdr3_nt: TGTGCCAGTAGTATCCAGGGTGTAAGCAATCAGCCCCAGCATTTT
cdr3_aa: CASSIQGVSNQPQHF